These 16 T cell receptor beta chains were sequenced from one sample in a study of T cells in Graves' hyperthyroidism and ophthalmopathy (dated by TCRdb to the late 2010s). The library relied on multiplex PCR. Sequencing took place on an Illumina HiSeq 2000. Amplification of TCR beta CDR3 regions was carried out from RNA transcripts. The first round of RT-PCR for the TCR CDR3 was performed with the HTBI primer set and the Qiagen OneStep RT-PCR kit. TCRdb reprocessed the public reads (quality trimming at Q25 with fastp, clone calling with MiXCR) and kept in-frame beta chains. A single entry per CDR3 protein holds the most common genes and DNA from its merged rows. The sample includes 300,000 to 400,000 distinct CDR3 sequences, with about 14% observed a single time. The biggest ten clones account for 20% of the sample. The material sequenced was blood. These receptors all stem from a woman aged 25 to 39 with Graves' ophthalmopathy.

This clonotype was observed many times. CDR3 sequence reads: CATRVSMGRVNTGELFF. DNA for the CDR3: TGTGCCACACGGGTATCTATGGGAAGGGTGAACACCGGGGAGCTGTTTTTT. The chain employs TRBV10-3 and TRBJ2-2; D gene ambiguous. CDR3 length: 17 residues. From germline, CDR1 is ENHRY and CDR2 SYGVKD. The V gene lost 10 bases and the J gene lost 1 base, with 22 bases spanning the gap.

The table lists this clonotype with many counts. This chain uses TRBV20-1 with TRBJ2-3, with D possibly being TRBD1 (5 bases). The V end lost 3 bases, the J end lost 5 bases, and 6 bases lay between the germline ends. CDR1 DFQATT and CDR2 SNEGSKA come from the germline V gene (reference sequence). This CDR3 has 11 amino acids. The CDR3 here is CSASREDTQYF. CDR3 DNA sequence: TGCAGTGCTAGCAGGGAAGATACGCAGTATTTT.

The rearrangement links TRBV20-1 to TRBJ1-2, with D possibly matching TRBD1 (5 bases). The V end lost 1 base, the J end lost 4 bases, and 13 bases lay between the germline ends. Germline loops: CDR1 DFQATT, CDR2 SNEGSKA (reference sequence). The CDR3 is made up of 14 amino acids. CDR3 sequence reads: CSARVRVEVYGYTF. CDR3 nucleotides: TGCAGTGCTAGAGTCAGGGTTGAGGTCTATGGCTACACCTTC.

This rearrangement joins TRBV7-8 to TRBJ1-4; 7 bases match TRBD1. CDR3 length: 16 residues. The germline gives CDR1 SGHVS, CDR2 FQNEAQ. Trimming removed 1 base from V and 3 bases from J; junction bases left unmatched: 5. As DNA, the CDR3 is TGTGCCAGCAGCTTAGAAGGGGGCTTGGCTAATGAAAAACTGTTTTTT. Protein sequence: CASSLEGGLANEKLFF.

This clonotype appeared many times. The CDR3 loop reads CASSVGWGRGQPQHF. CDR3 DNA sequence: TGTGCCAGCAGCGTAGGTTGGGGTAGAGGTCAGCCCCAGCATTTT. J is TRBJ1-5 and V is TRBV9, with D unclear. The CDR3 is made up of 15 amino acids. Germline V gives CDR1 SGDLS, CDR2 YYNGEE. Trimming took off 0 bases at V and 6 bases at J, with 13 bases between the two ends. Supplemented by reference TRBV9 and TRBJ1-5, the full variable domain reads DSGVTQTPKHLITATGQRVTLRCSPRSGDLSVYWYQQSLDQGLQFLIQYYNGEERAKGNILERFSAQQFPDLHSELNLSSLELGDSALYFCASSVGWGRGQPQHFGDGTRLSIL.

This clonotype was detected only a few times. The V call is TRBV15, the J call TRBJ2-7, with D perhaps TRBD1 or TRBD2 (5 bases each). The CDR3 consists of 15 residues. V was trimmed by 2 bases and J by 7 bases, leaving 18 bases between them. The germline V gene encodes CDR1 LNHNV and CDR2 YYDKDF (reference sequence). The CDR3 protein is CATSRTGTDFKEQYF. The DNA for the CDR3 is TGTGCCACCAGCAGAACCGGGACGGACTTTAAGGAGCAGTACTTC.

This clonotype came up many times. The chain couples TRBV28 to TRBJ2-6; D is perhaps TRBD2 (5 bases). The CDR3 totals 17 residues. V dropped 0 bases and J dropped 0 bases, with 9 bases sitting between them. Germline CDR1 is MDHEN and CDR2 is SYDVKM. CDR3 in amino acids: CASSLWAGASGANVLTF. Written as DNA, the CDR3 is TGTGCCAGCAGTTTATGGGCGGGTGCCTCTGGGGCCAACGTCCTGACTTTC.

This clonotype was observed at least ten times. The J gene is TRBJ2-7, the V gene TRBV15, with TRBD2 identical over 7 bases. Germline V gene lookup returns CDR1 LNHNV and CDR2 YYDKDF (reference sequence). Unmatched junction bases numbered 7, after V lost 1 base and J lost 7 bases. CDR3 length: 14 amino acids. The CDR3 nucleotides are TGTGCCACCAGCAGAGGGGAGGGACGGGGGGAGCAGTACTTC. Amino acid sequence: CATSRGEGRGEQYF.

The genes are TRBV5-1 and TRBJ2-6; tentatively, D is TRBD1 (7 bases). The CDR3 contains 18 residues. CDR1 and CDR2 (germline): SGHRS, YFSETQ. Between the trimmed V and J ends, which lost 4 bases and 4 bases, there was a span of 21 bases. Here the CDR3 DNA reads TGCGCCAGCAGCCTCGACGCAGGGGGGAGCTCCGGGGCCAACGTCCTGACTTTC. This gives the protein CASSLDAGGSSGANVLTF.

This clonotype was counted many times. The chain uses TRBV6-1 and TRBJ2-7; perhaps D is TRBD1 or TRBD2 (5 bases each). The CDR3 consists of 13 residues. Per germline, CDR1 MNHNS and CDR2 SASEGT. V was pared by 5 bases and J by 2 bases, with 10 bases between. Here the CDR3 DNA reads TGTGCCAGCAGTAAGTGGGGGACCTACGAGCAGTACTTC. Protein: CASSKWGTYEQYF.

This clonotype was recorded many times. The CDR3 reads CASSELTRWETQYF. CDR3 nucleotide sequence: TGTGCCAGCAGTGAACTCACTAGATGGGAGACCCAGTACTTC. The V gene is TRBV2, the J gene TRBJ2-5; the D gene is possibly TRBD2 (5 bases). The CDR3 length is 14 residues. Germline V lookup: CDR1 SNHLY, CDR2 FYNNEI. Trimming took 2 bases from V and 5 from J, leaving 12 bases between them.

This clonotype was seen ten or more times. The chain couples TRBV2 to TRBJ2-5; D not certain. V was pared by 7 bases and J by 3 bases, with 12 bases between. Germline CDR1 reads SNHLY; CDR2 reads FYNNEI. This CDR3 spans 13 amino acids. The DNA for the CDR3 is TGTGCCAGCACACGAGGCGGAGAAGAGACCCAGTACTTC. It yields the protein CASTRGGEETQYF.

This clonotype was counted at least ten times. CDR3 sequence reads: CSARPFSGGGTGELFF. DNA of the CDR3: TGCAGTGCTAGGCCCTTTAGCGGGGGGGGGACCGGGGAGCTGTTTTTT. This sequence joins TRBV20-1 and TRBJ2-2, with TRBD2 matching over 11 bases. Looked up from germline, CDR1 is DFQATT and CDR2 is SNEGSKA (reference sequence). V trimming: 3 bases; J trimming: 5 bases; junction bases outside the gene matches: 8. This CDR3 has 16 residues.

The sample holds one count of this clonotype. A much larger clone differs from this one at a single base, so this may be a read error. The chain combines TRBV28 with TRBJ1-4; 7 bases line up with TRBD1. This CDR3 contains 15 residues. Trimming removed 8 bases from V and 5 bases from J; junction bases left unmatched: 11. Germline CDR1 MDHEN, CDR2 SYDVKM. The CDR3 protein is CASGSEDRRNEKLFF. The CDR3 nucleotides are TGTGCCAGCGGTTCCGAGGACAGGAGAAATGAAAAACTGTTTTTT.

This clonotype has more than one count but fewer than ten. The chain combines TRBV6-2 or TRBV6-3 with TRBJ1-5; D gene ambiguous. Germline CDR1 reads MNHEY; CDR2 reads SVGEGT. V was trimmed by 5 bases and J by 0 bases, leaving 11 bases between them. This CDR3 comprises 15 residues. CDR3 sequence reads: CASSPAPYSNQPQHF. The DNA for the CDR3 is TGTGCCAGCAGTCCAGCTCCATATAGCAATCAGCCCCAGCATTTT.

This clonotype was picked up many times. J is TRBJ2-5 and V is TRBV4-1, with D tentatively TRBD1 (5 bases). Trimming removed 1 base from V and 1 base from J, with 19 bases in between. This CDR3 is 18 amino acids long. The germline V gene has CDR1 MGHRA and CDR2 YSYEKL. Here the CDR3 DNA reads TGCGCCAGCAGCCAAGCCGGAGCGTCTGGCCAGGGCCAAGAGACCCAGTACTTC. Its translation: CASSQAGASGQGQETQYF.